These 14 T cell receptor beta chains share one sample of origin, sequenced in a study of human T cells and chemical hapten exposure (dated by TCRdb to the early 2020s). Library generation was performed with RACE. The instrument given in TCRdb is NextSeq 500. TCRdb redid the processing of the public reads, applying fastp at Q25 and MiXCR, and retained in-frame beta chains. One record per CDR3 amino acid sequence lists the most common genes and DNA. Across this sample there are under 300,000 distinct CDR3 sequences, with roughly 8.9% seen only once. The top ten hold over 2% of the sample. The time point label of this sample denotes: pre-sensitization, week 0. Reading the label with the study, this specimen's treatment or condition is: therapeutic diphenylcyclopropenone sensitization with weekly scalp DPC. Material: whole blood, obtained in connection with sensitization to the hapten diphenylcyclopropenone (DPC). Receptors originate from a woman between 35 and 50 years old with alopecia areata. Some clones in this sample may be carry-over from other donors' samples.

This clonotype was observed a few times. This chain joins TRBV7-9 and TRBJ2-7; D is perhaps TRBD1 or TRBD2 (5 bases each). The CDR3 covers 16 residues. The germline V and J ends were trimmed by 0 bases and 2 bases, with 14 bases remaining between them. Germline values: CDR1 SEHNR, CDR2 FQNEAQ (reference sequence). The CDR3 DNA reads TGTGCCAGCAGCTTAGCGGGGACGGGACGCGCCTACGAGCAGTACTTC. The encoded protein is CASSLAGTGRAYEQYF.

Only a few counts were recorded for this clonotype. V usage is TRBV7-9 and J usage is TRBJ1-1; weak D call: TRBD1 (5 bases). CDR1 is SEHNR and CDR2 is FQNEAQ in the germline V gene (reference sequence). The V end was cut by 4 bases, the J end by 4 bases, with 13 bases between. The CDR3 runs 14 residues. The CDR3 here is CASSSRGMGTEAFF. Here the CDR3 DNA reads TGTGCCAGCAGCTCGAGGGGAATGGGCACTGAAGCTTTCTTT.

This clonotype has just a few counts. The chain is built from TRBV6-5 and TRBJ2-1; the D is unclear. This CDR3 spans 15 amino acids. V lost 0 bases and J lost 5, with 11 bases in between. The V gene's germline CDR1 is MNHEY and CDR2 SVGAGI. CDR3 region: CASSYSNGPNNEQFF. The CDR3 coding sequence is TGTGCCAGCAGTTACTCGAATGGACCCAACAATGAGCAGTTCTTC.

In its sample, this clonotype was seen a few times. The chain recombines TRBV10-3 with TRBJ2-1; TRBD2 agrees at 9 bases. CDR3 size: 14 residues. Germline assignment: CDR1 ENHRY and CDR2 SYGVKD. After removal of 7 bases from V and 5 bases from J, the junction contained 6 bases not matched to a gene. The CDR3 coding sequence is TGTGCCATCACTATGACTAGCGGTGACAATGAGCAGTTCTTC. Translated: CAITMTSGDNEQFF.

The gene calls are TRBV5-1 and TRBJ2-5; D possibly corresponds to TRBD2 (6 bases). Germline loops: CDR1 SGHRS, CDR2 YFSETQ. This CDR3 region has 15 residues. V was cut by 0 bases and J by 1 base, with 10 bases left in between. The CDR3: CASSLEPSVQETQYF. The CDR3, as DNA: TGCGCCAGCAGCTTGGAGCCTAGCGTCCAAGAGACCCAGTACTTC.

This chain uses TRBV12-3 or TRBV12-4 with TRBJ1-6, with a possible D match to TRBD1 (5 bases). The CDR3 contains 14 residues. V lost 2 bases to trimming and J lost 9 bases, with 11 bases between them. The CDR3 coding sequence is TGTGCCAGCAGTTTAATGGGACCCGGTTCACCCCTCCACTTT. It translates to CASSLMGPGSPLHF.

The table lists this clonotype with a few counts. The chain joins TRBV27 to TRBJ1-5; D may be TRBD1 (6 bases). Germline loops: CDR1 MNHEY, CDR2 SMNVEV (reference sequence). The V gene lost 0 bases and the J gene lost 4 bases, with 16 bases spanning the gap. The length of the CDR3 is 17 residues. For the CDR3, the DNA is TGTGCCAGCAGTTTATCGCGGGGGGCCCTTCTAAATCAGCCCCAGCATTTT. This codes for CASSLSRGALLNQPQHF.

The sample holds a few counts of this clonotype. The rearrangement joins TRBV27 to TRBJ1-1; D is uncertain. V lost 4 bases to trimming and J lost 8 bases, with 11 bases between them. Germline V gene data show CDR1 as MNHEY and CDR2 as SMNVEV (reference sequence). This CDR3 is built from 12 residues. CDR3 residues: CASSSSPREAFF. CDR3 in DNA: TGTGCCAGCAGTTCCAGTCCAAGGGAAGCTTTCTTT.

In this sample, this clonotype turned up many times. The rearrangement uses TRBV3-1 and TRBJ2-7; no clear D gene. Between the trimmed V and J ends, which lost 3 bases and 2 bases, there was a span of 5 bases. The CDR3 has 12 amino acids. From germline, CDR1 is LGHDT and CDR2 YNNKEL (reference sequence). This CDR3 is CASSQAAYEQYF. CDR3 coding DNA: TGTGCCAGCAGCCAGGCTGCCTACGAGCAGTACTTC.

This clonotype has only a few counts. V usage is TRBV29-1 and J usage is TRBJ2-7; 8 bases are shared with TRBD1. In germline, CDR1 is SQVTM, CDR2 ANQGSEA. The CDR3 has 12 amino acids. Trimming cost V 6 bases and J 2 bases; bases outside gene matches: 3. The CDR3 sequence: CSVGDRPYEQYF. DNA of the CDR3: TGCAGCGTGGGGGACAGGCCCTACGAGCAGTACTTC.

This clonotype turned up a few times. The CDR3 region is CASSYSMLALGETQYF. CDR3 in DNA: TGTGCCAGCAGTTACTCGATGCTAGCCTTGGGGGAGACCCAGTACTTC. The chain is built from TRBV6-5 and TRBJ2-5; tentative D call: TRBD2 (5 bases). The CDR3 is 16 amino acids. Trimming pared 0 bases from V and 5 bases from J, leaving 16 bases between. Germline V lookup: CDR1 MNHEY, CDR2 SVGAGI.

This clonotype has more than one count but fewer than ten. The chain uses TRBV12-3 or TRBV12-4 and TRBJ2-3, with 10 positions matching TRBD2. CDR3 length: 14 residues. With V trimmed by 1 base and J by 7 bases, 2 bases remained unmatched. The CDR3 sequence: CASSLELAGYTQYF. The DNA for the CDR3 is TGTGCCAGCAGTTTAGAACTAGCGGGATATACGCAGTATTTT.

This clonotype was counted ten times or more. The CDR3 region has the DNA TGTGCCAGCAGCCAAGATCTAGGGCAGCCCCAGCATTTT. This codes for CASSQDLGQPQHF. The chain combines TRBV3-1 with TRBJ1-5; D is unclear. The CDR3 consists of 13 residues. Germline-derived CDR1 and CDR2 are LGHDT and YNNKEL (reference sequence). Trimming cost V 0 bases and J 7 bases, with 7 bases left between them.

This chain connects TRBV29-1 to TRBJ1-1; a weak D match, TRBD1 (5 bases). From germline, CDR1 is SQVTM and CDR2 ANQGSEA. Trimming cost V 1 base and J 11 bases, with 20 bases left between them. The CDR3 has 14 amino acids. CDR3 in amino acids: CSVEAGGAGTGAFF. Written as DNA, the CDR3 is TGCAGCGTTGAAGCCGGCGGCGCAGGGACGGGCGCTTTCTTT.